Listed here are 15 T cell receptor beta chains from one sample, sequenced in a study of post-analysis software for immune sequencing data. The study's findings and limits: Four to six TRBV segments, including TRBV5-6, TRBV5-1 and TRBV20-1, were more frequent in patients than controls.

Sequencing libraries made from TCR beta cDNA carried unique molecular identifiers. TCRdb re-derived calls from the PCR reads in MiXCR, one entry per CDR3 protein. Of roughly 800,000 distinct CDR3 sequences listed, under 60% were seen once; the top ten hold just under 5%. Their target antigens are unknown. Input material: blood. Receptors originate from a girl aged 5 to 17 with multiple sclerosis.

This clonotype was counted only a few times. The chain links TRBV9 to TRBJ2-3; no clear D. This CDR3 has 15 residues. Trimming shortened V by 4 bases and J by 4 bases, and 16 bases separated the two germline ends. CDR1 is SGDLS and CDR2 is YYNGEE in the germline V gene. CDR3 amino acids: CASSPQPSGPDTQYF. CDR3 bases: TGTGCCAGCAGCCCGCAACCGAGTGGCCCAGATACGCAGTATTTT. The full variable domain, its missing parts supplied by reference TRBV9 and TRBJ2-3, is DSGVTQTPKHLITATGQRVTLRCSPRSGDLSVYWYQQSLDQGLQFLIQYYNGEERAKGNILERFSAQQFPDLHSELNLSSLELGDSALYFCASSPQPSGPDTQYFGPGTRLTVL.

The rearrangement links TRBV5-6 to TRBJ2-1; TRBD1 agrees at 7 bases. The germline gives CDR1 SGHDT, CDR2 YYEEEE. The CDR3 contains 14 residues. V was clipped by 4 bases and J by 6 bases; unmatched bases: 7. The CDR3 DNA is TGTGCCAGCAGCGCGAGCCCAGGGGGCAATGAGCAGTTCTTC. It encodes CASSASPGGNEQFF.

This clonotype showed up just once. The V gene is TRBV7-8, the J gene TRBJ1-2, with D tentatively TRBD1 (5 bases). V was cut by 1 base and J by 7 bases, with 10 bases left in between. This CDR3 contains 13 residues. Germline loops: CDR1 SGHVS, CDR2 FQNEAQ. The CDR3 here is CASSLGWDRGYTF. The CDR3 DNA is TGTGCCAGCAGCTTAGGGTGGGACCGTGGCTACACCTTC.

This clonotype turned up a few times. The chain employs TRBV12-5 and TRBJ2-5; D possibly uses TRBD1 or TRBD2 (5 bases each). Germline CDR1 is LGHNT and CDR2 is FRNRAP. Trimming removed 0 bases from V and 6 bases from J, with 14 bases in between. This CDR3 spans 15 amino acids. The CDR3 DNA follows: TGTGCTAGTGGTTTGGTCAGGGAGCCTGTGAAGACCCAGTACTTC. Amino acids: CASGLVREPVKTQYF.

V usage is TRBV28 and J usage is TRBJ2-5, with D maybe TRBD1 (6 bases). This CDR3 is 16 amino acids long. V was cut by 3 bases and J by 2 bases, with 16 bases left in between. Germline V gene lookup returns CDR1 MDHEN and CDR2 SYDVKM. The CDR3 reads CASSFPPGVLQETQYF. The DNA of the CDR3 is TGTGCCAGCAGTTTTCCGCCAGGGGTCCTACAAGAGACCCAGTACTTC.

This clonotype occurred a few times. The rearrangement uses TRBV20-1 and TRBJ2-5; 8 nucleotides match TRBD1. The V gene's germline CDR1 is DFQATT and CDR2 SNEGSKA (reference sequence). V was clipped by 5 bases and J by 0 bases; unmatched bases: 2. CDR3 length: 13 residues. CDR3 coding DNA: TGCAGTGCTCCGACAGGGGACCAAGAGACCCAGTACTTC. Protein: CSAPTGDQETQYF.

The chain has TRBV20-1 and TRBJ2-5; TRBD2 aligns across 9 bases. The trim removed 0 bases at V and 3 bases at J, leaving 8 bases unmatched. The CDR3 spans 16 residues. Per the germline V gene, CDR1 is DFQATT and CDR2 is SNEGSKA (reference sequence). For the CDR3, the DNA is TGCAGTGCTAGAGATGTTAGCGGGAGAGTGAAAGAGACCCAGTACTTC. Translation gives CSARDVSGRVKETQYF.

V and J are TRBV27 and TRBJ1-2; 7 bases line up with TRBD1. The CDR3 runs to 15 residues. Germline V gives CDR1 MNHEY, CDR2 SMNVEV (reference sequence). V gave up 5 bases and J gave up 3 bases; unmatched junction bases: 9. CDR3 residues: CASSTRDSEYYGYTF. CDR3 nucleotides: TGTGCCAGCAGTACACGGGACAGCGAGTACTATGGCTACACCTTC.

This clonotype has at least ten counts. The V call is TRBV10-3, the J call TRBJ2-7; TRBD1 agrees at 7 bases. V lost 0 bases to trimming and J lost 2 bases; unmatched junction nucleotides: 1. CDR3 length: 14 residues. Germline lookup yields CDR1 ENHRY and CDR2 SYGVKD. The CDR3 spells CAISESTGTYEQYF. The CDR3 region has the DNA TGTGCCATCAGTGAGTCGACAGGGACCTACGAGCAGTACTTC.

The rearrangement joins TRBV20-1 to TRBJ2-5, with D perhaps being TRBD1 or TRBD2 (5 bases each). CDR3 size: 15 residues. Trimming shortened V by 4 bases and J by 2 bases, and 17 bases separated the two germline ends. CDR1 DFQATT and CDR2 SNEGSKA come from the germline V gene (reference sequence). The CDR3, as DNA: TGCAGTGCTACCGAGGGCAGGGTCCCTCAAGAGACCCAGTACTTC. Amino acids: CSATEGRVPQETQYF.

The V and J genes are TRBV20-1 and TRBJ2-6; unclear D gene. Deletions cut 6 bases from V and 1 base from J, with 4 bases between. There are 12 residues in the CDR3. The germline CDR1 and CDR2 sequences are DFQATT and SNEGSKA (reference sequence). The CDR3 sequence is CSAASGANVLTF. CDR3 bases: TGCAGTGCGGCGTCTGGGGCCAACGTCCTGACTTTC.

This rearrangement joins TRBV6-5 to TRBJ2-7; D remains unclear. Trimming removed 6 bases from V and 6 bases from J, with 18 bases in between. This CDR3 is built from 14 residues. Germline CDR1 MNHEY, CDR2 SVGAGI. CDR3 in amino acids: CASSDRALWGEQYF. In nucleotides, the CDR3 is TGTGCCAGCAGCGATCGGGCCCTCTGGGGCGAGCAGTACTTC.

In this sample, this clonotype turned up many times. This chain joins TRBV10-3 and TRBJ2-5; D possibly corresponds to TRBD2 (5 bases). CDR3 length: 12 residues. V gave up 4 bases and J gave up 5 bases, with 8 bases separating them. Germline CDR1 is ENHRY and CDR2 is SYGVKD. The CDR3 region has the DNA TGTGCCATCAGTGGGGGAGTGGAGACCCAGTACTTC. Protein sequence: CAISGGVETQYF.

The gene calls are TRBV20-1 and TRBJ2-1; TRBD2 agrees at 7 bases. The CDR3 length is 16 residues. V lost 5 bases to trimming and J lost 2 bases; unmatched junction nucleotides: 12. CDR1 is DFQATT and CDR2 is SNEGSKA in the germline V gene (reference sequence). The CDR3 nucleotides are TGCAGTGCTTCTCTATGGGTCAGCGGGACCTACAATGAGCAGTTCTTC. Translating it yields CSASLWVSGTYNEQFF.

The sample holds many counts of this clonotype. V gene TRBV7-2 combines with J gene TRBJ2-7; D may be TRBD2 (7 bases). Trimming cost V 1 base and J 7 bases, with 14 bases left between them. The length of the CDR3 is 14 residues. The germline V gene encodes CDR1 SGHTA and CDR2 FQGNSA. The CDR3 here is CASSLEARGGEQYF. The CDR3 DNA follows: TGTGCCAGCAGCTTAGAGGCCAGGGGAGGGGAGCAGTACTTC.